The clone carrying this TCR beta chain was counted between two and nine times. No antigen is known for it. This specimen includes other DNA sequences encoding the same CDR3. This entry is derived from a study of cytomegalovirus exposure and HLA in healthy donors. General study findings and limits: Accurate predictions that matched the HLA-A and HLA-B alleles of most subjects were reportedly made from TCR beta sequences.

Primers included in the PCR were 60 Vbeta and 13 Jbeta primers. TCRdb's copy holds only in-frame clones and misses some; the assay was immunoSEQ multiplex PCR. The sample contains 110,000 to 150,000 clones, roughly 78% of which appear only once. CDR3 length: 14 amino acids. Trimming took 2 bases from V and 0 from J, leaving 7 bases between them. CDR1 and CDR2 (germline): MNHNY, SVGAGI (reference sequence). The sequenced sample was PBMCs. The chain employs TRBV6-6 and TRBJ1-1; the D gene is possibly TRBD1 (6 bases). This clonotype was obtained from a female donor in good health and CMV-seronegative. The CDR3 nucleotides read TGTGCCAGCAGTTACGGGGGCCTGAACACTGAAGCTTTCTTT. Its protein product is CASSYGGLNTEAFF.